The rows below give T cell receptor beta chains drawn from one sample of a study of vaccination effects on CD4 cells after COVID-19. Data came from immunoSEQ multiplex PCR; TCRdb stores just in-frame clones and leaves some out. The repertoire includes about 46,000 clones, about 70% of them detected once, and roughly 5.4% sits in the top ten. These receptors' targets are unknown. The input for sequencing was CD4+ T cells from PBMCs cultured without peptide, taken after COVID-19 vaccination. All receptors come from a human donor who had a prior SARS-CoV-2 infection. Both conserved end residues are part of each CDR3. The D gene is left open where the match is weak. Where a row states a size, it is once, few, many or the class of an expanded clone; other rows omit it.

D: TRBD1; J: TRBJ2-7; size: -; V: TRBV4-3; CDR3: CASSLKQGAGYEQYF; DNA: TGCGCCAGCAGCCTGAAACAGGGGGCGGGGTACGAGCAGTACTTC
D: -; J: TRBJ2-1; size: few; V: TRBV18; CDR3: CASSLKEGASSYNEQFF; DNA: TGTGCCAGCTCACTCAAGGAAGGGGCTAGCTCCTACAATGAGCAGTTCTTC
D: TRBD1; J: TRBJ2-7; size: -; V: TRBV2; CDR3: CASTWDSYEQYF; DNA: TGTGCCAGCACCTGGGACAGCTACGAGCAGTACTTC
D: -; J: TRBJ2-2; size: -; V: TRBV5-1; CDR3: CASRGQGGNTGELFF; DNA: TGCGCCAGCAGAGGTCAGGGGGGGAACACCGGGGAGCTGTTTTTT
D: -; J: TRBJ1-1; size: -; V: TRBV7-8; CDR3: CASSLYQGLTNTEAFF; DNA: TGTGCCAGCAGCTTATATCAGGGCTTGACGAACACTGAAGCTTTCTTT
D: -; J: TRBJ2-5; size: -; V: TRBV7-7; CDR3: CASGRQGGGETQYF; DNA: TGTGCTAGCGGTCGACAGGGAGGGGGAGAGACCCAGTACTTC
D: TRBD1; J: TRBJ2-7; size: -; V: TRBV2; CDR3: CASSPQGGSGEQYF; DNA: TGTGCCAGCAGCCCACAGGGGGGCAGTGGCGAGCAGTACTTC
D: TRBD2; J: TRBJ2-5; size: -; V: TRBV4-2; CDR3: CASSQDEAGVEETQYF; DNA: TGTGCCAGCAGCCAAGATGAGGCGGGAGTAGAAGAGACCCAGTACTTC
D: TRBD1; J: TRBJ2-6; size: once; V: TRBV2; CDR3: CASEGDRGLSGANVLTF; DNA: TGTGCCAGCGAGGGGGACAGGGGGCTCTCTGGGGCCAACGTCCTGACTTTC
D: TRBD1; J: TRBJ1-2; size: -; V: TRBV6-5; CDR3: CASSYSMTGIYGYTF; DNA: TGTGCCAGCAGTTATTCAATGACAGGGATTTATGGCTACACCTTC
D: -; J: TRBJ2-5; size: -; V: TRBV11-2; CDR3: CASSSRGVQETQYF; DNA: TGTGCCAGCAGCTCCCGAGGGGTCCAAGAGACCCAGTACTTC
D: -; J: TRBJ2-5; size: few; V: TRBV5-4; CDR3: CAVGTLQETQYF; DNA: TGTGCCGTCGGGACTCTCCAAGAGACCCAGTACTTC
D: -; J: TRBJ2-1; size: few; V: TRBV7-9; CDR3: CASSDWNVDEQFF; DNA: TGTGCCAGCAGTGACTGGAACGTGGATGAGCAGTTCTTC
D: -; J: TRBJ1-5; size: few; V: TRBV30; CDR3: CAWSLYALGQPQHF; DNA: TGTGCCTGGTCTCTGTATGCGCTGGGTCAGCCCCAGCATTTT
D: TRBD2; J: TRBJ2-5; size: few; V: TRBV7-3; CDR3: CASSPTSGGETQYF; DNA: TGTGCCAGCAGCCCGACTAGCGGGGGGGAGACCCAGTACTTC
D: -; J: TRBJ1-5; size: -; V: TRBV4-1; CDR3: CASSQSILQGRGGNQPQHF; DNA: TGCGCCAGCAGCCAATCCATACTTCAGGGGAGAGGAGGCAATCAGCCCCAGCATTTT
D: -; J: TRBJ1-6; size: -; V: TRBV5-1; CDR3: CASSLDAMGYNSPLHF; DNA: TGCGCCAGCAGCTTGGACGCCATGGGATATAATTCACCCCTCCACTTT
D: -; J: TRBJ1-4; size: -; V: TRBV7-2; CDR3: CASSLVGPSLSALNEKLFF; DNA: TGTGCCAGCAGCTTAGTAGGGCCCTCACTTTCGGCCCTCAATGAAAAACTGTTTTTT
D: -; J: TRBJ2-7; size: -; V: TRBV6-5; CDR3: CASSPRLGLYEQYF; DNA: TGTGCCAGCAGTCCAAGACTGGGCCTCTACGAGCAGTACTTC
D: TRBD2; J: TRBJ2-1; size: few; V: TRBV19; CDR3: CASTWRTSGNPNEQFF; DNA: TGTGCCAGTACCTGGAGGACTAGCGGGAATCCCAATGAGCAGTTCTTC
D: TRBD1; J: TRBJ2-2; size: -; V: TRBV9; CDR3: CASSSGGFDTGELFF; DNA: TGTGCCAGCAGTTCAGGGGGTTTCGACACCGGGGAGCTGTTTTTT
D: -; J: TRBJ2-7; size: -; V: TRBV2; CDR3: CASTVERSYEQYF; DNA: TGTGCCAGCACTGTTGAGCGGTCCTACGAGCAGTACTTC
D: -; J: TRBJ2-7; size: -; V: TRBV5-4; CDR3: CASSLAKTEGYEQYF; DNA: TGTGCCAGCAGCTTGGCCAAGACGGAAGGCTACGAGCAGTACTTC
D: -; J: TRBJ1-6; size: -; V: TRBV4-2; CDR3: CASSQNLDWRNSPLHF; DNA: TGTGCCAGCAGCCAGAATTTGGACTGGCGAAATTCACCCCTCCACTTT
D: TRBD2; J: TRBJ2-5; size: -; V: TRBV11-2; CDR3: CASSRIYSGGETQYF; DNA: TGTGCCAGCAGCCGCATATATAGCGGGGGGGAGACCCAGTACTTC
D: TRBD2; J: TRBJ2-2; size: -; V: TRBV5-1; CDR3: CASSLAGGWNTGELFF; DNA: TGCGCCAGCAGCTTGGCGGGGGGTTGGAACACCGGGGAGCTGTTTTTT
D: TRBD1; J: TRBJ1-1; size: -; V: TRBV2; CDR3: CASSLGQGTNTEAFF; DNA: TGTGCCAGCAGTTTGGGACAGGGAACAAACACTGAAGCTTTCTTT
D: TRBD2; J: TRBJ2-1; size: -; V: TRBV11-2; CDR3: CASSSLGTSAYEQFF; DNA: TGTGCCAGCAGCTCCCTAGGGACTAGCGCATATGAGCAGTTCTTC
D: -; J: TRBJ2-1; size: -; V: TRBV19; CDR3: CASSIGNAYNEQFF; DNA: TGTGCCAGTAGCATCGGGAACGCTTACAATGAGCAGTTCTTC
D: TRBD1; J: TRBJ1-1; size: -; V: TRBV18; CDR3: CASSPRTGPLNTEAFF; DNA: TGTGCCAGCTCCCCAAGGACAGGGCCTTTGAACACTGAAGCTTTCTTT
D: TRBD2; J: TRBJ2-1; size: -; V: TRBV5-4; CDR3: CASSRASGSSYNEQFF; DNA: TGTGCCAGCAGCCGAGCTAGCGGGAGCTCCTACAATGAGCAGTTCTTC
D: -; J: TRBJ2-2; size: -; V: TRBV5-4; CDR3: CASSPSPGELFF; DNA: TGTGCCAGCAGCCCAAGCCCCGGGGAGCTGTTTTTT
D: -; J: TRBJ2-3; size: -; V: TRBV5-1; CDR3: CASSSSSTDTQYF; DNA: TGCGCCAGCAGCTCCTCAAGCACAGATACGCAGTATTTT
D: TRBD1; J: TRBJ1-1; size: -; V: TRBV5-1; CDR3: CASSLQGAPNTEAFF; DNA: TGCGCCAGCAGCCTACAGGGGGCACCGAACACTGAAGCTTTCTTT
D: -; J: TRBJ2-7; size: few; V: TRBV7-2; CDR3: CASSLGSYEQYF; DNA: TGTGCCAGCAGCTTAGGATCCTACGAGCAGTACTTC
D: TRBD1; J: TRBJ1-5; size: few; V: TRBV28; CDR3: CASARGRTGSNQPQHF; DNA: TGTGCCAGCGCCCGGGGACGGACAGGTAGCAATCAGCCCCAGCATTTT
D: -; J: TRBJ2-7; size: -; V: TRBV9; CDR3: CASSVGPTTYEQYF; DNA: TGTGCCAGCAGCGTCGGGCCAACGACCTACGAGCAGTACTTC
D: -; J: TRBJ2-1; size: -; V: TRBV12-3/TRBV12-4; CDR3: CASSSPRSLEQFF; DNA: TGTGCCAGCAGTTCCCCCCGCAGCCTTGAGCAGTTCTTC
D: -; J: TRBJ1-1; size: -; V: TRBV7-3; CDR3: CASSLSSNTEAFF; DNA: TGTGCCAGCAGCTTAAGCTCGAACACTGAAGCTTTCTTT
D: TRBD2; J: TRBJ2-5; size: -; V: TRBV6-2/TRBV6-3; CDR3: CASSYSIRLAGGETQYF; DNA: TGTGCCAGCAGTTACTCGATTCGGCTAGCGGGGGGTGAGACCCAGTACTTC
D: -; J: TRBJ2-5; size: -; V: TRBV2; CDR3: CASSTEQETQYF; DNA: TGTGCCAGCAGTACGGAACAAGAGACCCAGTACTTC
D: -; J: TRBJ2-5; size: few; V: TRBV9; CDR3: CASSVAPGTQETQYF; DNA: TGTGCCAGCAGCGTAGCTCCAGGGACACAAGAGACCCAGTACTTC
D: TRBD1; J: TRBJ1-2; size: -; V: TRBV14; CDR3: CASSHLGTGPGYTF; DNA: TGTGCCAGCAGCCACCTCGGGACAGGGCCCGGCTACACCTTC
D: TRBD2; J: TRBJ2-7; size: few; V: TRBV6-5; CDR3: CASSYSPASGYYEQYF; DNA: TGTGCCAGCAGTTACTCGCCGGCTAGCGGTTACTACGAGCAGTACTTC
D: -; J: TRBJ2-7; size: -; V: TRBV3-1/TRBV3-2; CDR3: CASSRQGNSYEQYF; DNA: TGTGCCAGCAGCCGTCAGGGAAACTCCTACGAGCAGTACTTC
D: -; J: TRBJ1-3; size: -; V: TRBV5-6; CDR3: CASSLGGTGNTIYF; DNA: TGTGCCAGCAGCTTGGGGGGCACTGGAAACACCATATATTTT
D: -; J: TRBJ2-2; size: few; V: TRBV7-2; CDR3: CASSLFMRTGELFF; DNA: TGTGCCAGCAGCTTATTCATGCGGACCGGGGAGCTGTTTTTT
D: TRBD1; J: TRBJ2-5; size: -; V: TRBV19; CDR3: CASSMDRGQTQYF; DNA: TGTGCCAGTAGTATGGACAGGGGACAGACCCAGTACTTC
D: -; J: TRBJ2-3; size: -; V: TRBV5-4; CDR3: CASSLRTQVRDTQYF; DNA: TGTGCCAGCAGCTTGCGGACCCAAGTGAGGGATACGCAGTATTTT
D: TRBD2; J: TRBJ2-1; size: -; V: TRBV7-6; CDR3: CASSLVGGGQYNEQFF; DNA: TGTGCCAGCAGCTTAGTGGGCGGGGGGCAATACAATGAGCAGTTCTTC
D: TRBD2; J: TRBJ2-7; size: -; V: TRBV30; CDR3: CAWSGGLAFSYEQYF; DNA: TGTGCCTGGAGCGGGGGACTAGCGTTCTCCTACGAGCAGTACTTC
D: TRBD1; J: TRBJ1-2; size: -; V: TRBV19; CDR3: CASSKVSGRGRDYGYTF; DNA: TGTGCCAGTAGTAAGGTGTCGGGCAGGGGGCGCGACTATGGCTACACCTTC
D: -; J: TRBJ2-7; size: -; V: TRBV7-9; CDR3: CASSSRLEQYF; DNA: TGTGCCAGCAGCTCGAGACTGGAGCAGTACTTC
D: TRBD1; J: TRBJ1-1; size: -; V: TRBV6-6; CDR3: CASTRQGAEAFF; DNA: TGTGCCAGCACCAGACAGGGGGCTGAAGCTTTCTTT
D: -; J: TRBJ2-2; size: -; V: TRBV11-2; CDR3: CASSYPFGGELFF; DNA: TGTGCCAGCAGCTACCCCTTCGGCGGGGAGCTGTTTTTT
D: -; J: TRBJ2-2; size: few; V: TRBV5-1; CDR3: CASSLAGNTGELFF; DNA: TGCGCCAGCAGCTTGGCTGGGAACACCGGGGAGCTGTTTTTT
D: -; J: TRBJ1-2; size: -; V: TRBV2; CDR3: CASSTENYGYTF; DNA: TGTGCCAGCTCTACAGAGAACTATGGCTACACCTTC
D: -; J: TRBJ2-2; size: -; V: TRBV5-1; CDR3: CASSLGDTGELFF; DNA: TGCGCCAGCAGCTTGGGAGACACCGGGGAGCTGTTTTTT